This TCR beta chain was retrieved from a study of CD8 T cells in ankylosing spondylitis. CDR3 length: 12 residues. The ends were cut back, 6 bases at V and 12 bases at J, with 15 bases in the middle. General study results and limits: Characteristic, it appeared, of ankylosing spondylitis blood was a TCR beta motif of about eight highly homologous variants. The disease-linked clones had a CD8+ phenotype and low blood frequencies. Reports say disease-linked clones showed up significantly more in matched ankylosing spondylitis synovial fluid. A number of the motif variants had already been described in reactive arthritis synovial fluid and blood.

Generation of TCR beta libraries employed quantitative 5'-RACE incorporating molecular barcodes. TCRdb used MiXCR to reprocess the 5' RACE reads, holding one entry per CDR3 protein. The sample lists roughly 700,000 distinct CDR3 sequences; under 20% were seen once. This clonotype was recorded a few times. As yet, its antigen is unknown. The sample taken for sequencing was blood, either unsorted or a sorted T cell fraction (not recorded which). This TCR was sampled from a male donor with ankylosing spondylitis. The chain uses TRBV12-3 or TRBV12-4 and TRBJ2-1; the D gene could be TRBD1 or TRBD2 (5 bases each). DNA for the CDR3: TGTGCCAGCAGCCCGGGGCACATTGTGCAGTTCTTC. It yields the protein CASSPGHIVQFF.